This TCR beta chain was documented in a study of blood T cells in healthy people across ages. In this sample, this clonotype turned up many times. The germline CDR1 and CDR2 sequences are SGDLS and YYNGEE. This CDR3 is 14 amino acids long. V lost 5 bases, J lost 2 bases, and 14 bases lay in between. A second PCR, run for about 6 to 11 cycles, used a sample-barcoded 5' primer plus a J-beta primer mix. One entry per CDR3 protein results from TCRdb running MiXCR on the 5' RACE reads. The table records 750,000 to 850,000 distinct CDR3 sequences, 25% of them present only once. This sample also appeared in a second study, on T cells of mothers and their children.

J is TRBJ2-7 and V is TRBV9; D possibly corresponds to TRBD1 (6 bases). This sequence was found in a boy aged 5-17 years in good health. Input material: blood. In DNA, the CDR3 is TGTGCCAGCAGTGCAAGTACAGGGACCTACGAGCAGTACTTC. This codes for CASSASTGTYEQYF.